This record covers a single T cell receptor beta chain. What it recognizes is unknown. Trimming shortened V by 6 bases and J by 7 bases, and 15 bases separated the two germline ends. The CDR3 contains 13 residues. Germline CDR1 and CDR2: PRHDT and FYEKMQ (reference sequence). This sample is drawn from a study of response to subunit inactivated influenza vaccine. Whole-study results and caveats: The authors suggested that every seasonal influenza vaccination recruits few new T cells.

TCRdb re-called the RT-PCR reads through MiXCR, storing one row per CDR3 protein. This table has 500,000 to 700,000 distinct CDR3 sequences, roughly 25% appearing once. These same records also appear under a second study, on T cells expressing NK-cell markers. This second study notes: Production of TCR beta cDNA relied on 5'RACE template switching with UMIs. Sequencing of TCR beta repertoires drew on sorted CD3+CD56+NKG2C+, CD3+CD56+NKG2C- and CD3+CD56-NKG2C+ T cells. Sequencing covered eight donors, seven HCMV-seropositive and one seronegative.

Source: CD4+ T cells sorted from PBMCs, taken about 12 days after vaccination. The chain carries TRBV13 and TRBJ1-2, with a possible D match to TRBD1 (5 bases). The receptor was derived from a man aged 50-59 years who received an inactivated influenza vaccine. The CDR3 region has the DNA TGTGCCAGCAGGTTCCAGGGCTCGGGTGGCTACACCTTC. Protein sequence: CASRFQGSGGYTF.